These 23 T cell receptor beta chains came from one sample sequenced in a study of blood T cell repertoires in COVID-19. Here immunoSEQ multiplex PCR was the method, and the copy in TCRdb shows in-frame clones only, minus some. The table shows approximately 43,000 clones, with around 85% occurring only once. Sequences were obtained from peripheral blood. The source of these receptors is a man aged 35-49 years with active or convalescent COVID-19.

The V call is TRBV7-6, the J call TRBJ1-2, with a possible D match to TRBD1 (6 bases). The CDR3 totals 15 residues. Germline V gene sequence: CDR1 SGHVS, CDR2 FNYEAQ. The V gene lost 5 bases and the J gene lost 4 bases, with 17 bases spanning the gap. CDR3 nucleotides: TGTGCCAGCAGCCCTGGGGGGGCAGTTAGCTATGGCTACACCTTC. Its protein is CASSPGGAVSYGYTF. Together with reference TRBV7-6 and TRBJ1-2, the CDR3 gives the full variable domain: GAGVSQSPRYKVTKRGQDVALRCDPISGHVSLYWYRQALGQGPEFLTYFNYEAQQDKSGLPNDRFSAERPEGSISTLTIQRTEQRDSAMYRCASSPGGAVSYGYTFGSGTRLTVV.

The rearrangement joins TRBV5-5 to TRBJ1-6; D not resolved. This CDR3 is 16 amino acids long. V was shortened by 4 bases and J by 0 bases, with 11 bases between the two germline ends. Germline V CDR1 and CDR2: SGHKS, YYEKEE (reference sequence). CDR3 in amino acids: CASSLSGSSYNSPLHF. The CDR3 DNA sequence: TGTGCCAGCAGCCTTAGCGGGAGCTCCTATAATTCACCCCTCCACTTT.

This rearrangement joins TRBV24-1 to TRBJ2-1; the match to TRBD2 covers 10 bases. Germline V gene lookup returns CDR1 KGHDR and CDR2 SFDVKD. This CDR3 comprises 20 residues. V lost 2 bases and J lost 2; bases outside the gene matches: 14. CDR3: CATSDSMGASGGGTYNEQFF. The CDR3 DNA follows: TGTGCCACCAGTGATTCCATGGGCGCTAGCGGGGGCGGCACCTACAATGAGCAGTTCTTC.

The V gene is TRBV15, the J gene TRBJ2-5, with TRBD2 matching 7 bases. Per germline, CDR1 LNHNV and CDR2 YYDKDF (reference sequence). The CDR3 is 13 residues long. With V trimmed by 8 bases and J by 1 base, 4 bases remained unmatched. CDR3 sequence reads: CATGEGPQETQYF. For the CDR3, the DNA is TGTGCCACCGGGGAGGGACCCCAAGAGACCCAGTACTTC.

V gene TRBV9 combines with J gene TRBJ2-5; 10 nucleotides match TRBD2. Germline CDR1 and CDR2: SGDLS and YYNGEE. V shed 0 bases and J 3 bases; nucleotides not matched to a gene: 2. The CDR3 sequence is 15 residues long. CDR3 sequence: CASSVGLAGEETQYF. The CDR3 DNA follows: TGTGCCAGCAGCGTAGGGCTAGCGGGAGAAGAGACCCAGTACTTC.

This clone is a singleton in its sample. CDR3 residues: CASSFGPNTEAFF. The CDR3 bases are TGTGCCAGCAGTTTTGGGCCGAACACTGAAGCTTTCTTT. V is TRBV28 and J is TRBJ1-1; D uncertain. V lost 3 bases and J lost 1, with 6 bases in between. The CDR3 runs to 13 residues. Germline-derived CDR1 and CDR2 are MDHEN and SYDVKM. Filled out from reference TRBV28 and TRBJ1-1, the complete variable domain reads DVKVTQSSRYLVKRTGEKVFLECVQDMDHENMFWYRQDPGLGLRLIYFSYDVKMKEKGDIPEGYSVSREKKERFSLILESASTNQTSMYLCASSFGPNTEAFFGQGTRLTVV.

The genes are TRBV4-1 and TRBJ2-7; D is possibly TRBD1 (5 bases). The V end lost 0 bases, the J end lost 3 bases, and 12 bases lay between the germline ends. The CDR3 contains 15 residues. Germline CDR1 reads MGHRA; CDR2 reads YSYEKL. CDR3 coding DNA: TGCGCCAGCAGCCAAGACCGAGACAGCTTCTACGAGCAGTACTTC. Its protein is CASSQDRDSFYEQYF.

The chain carries TRBV3-1 (or the pseudogene TRBV3-2) and TRBJ1-1; 9 positions agree with TRBD1. Germline assignment: CDR1 LGHDT and CDR2 YNNKEL (reference sequence). Trimming at V came to 0 bases and at J to 7 bases, leaving 0 bases not matched to a gene. The length of the CDR3 is 13 residues. CDR3 nucleotides: TGTGCCAGCAGCCAAGAGACAGGGGGTGAAGCTTTCTTT. It codes for CASSQETGGEAFF.

The chain uses TRBV5-1 and TRBJ1-6; D is possibly TRBD1 (5 bases). V gave up 5 bases and J gave up 6 bases, with 15 bases separating them. This CDR3 has 15 amino acids. CDR1 and CDR2 (germline): SGHRS, YFSETQ. The CDR3: CASSSTGDSNSPLHF. The CDR3, as DNA: TGCGCCAGCAGTTCCACCGGCGACAGTAATTCACCCCTCCACTTT.

The V call is TRBV25-1, the J call TRBJ2-2, with TRBD1 identical over 9 bases. The CDR3 runs to 15 residues. Per the germline V gene, CDR1 is MGHDK and CDR2 is SYGVNS. V gave up 4 bases and J gave up 7 bases; unmatched junction bases: 7. Here the CDR3 reads CASSARTGANGELFF. As DNA, the CDR3 is TGTGCCAGCAGTGCCCGGACAGGGGCGAACGGGGAGCTGTTTTTT.

This clone was seen a handful of times. The rearrangement uses TRBV28 and TRBJ1-2; D gene uncertain. The CDR3 consists of 15 residues. Looked up from germline, CDR1 is MDHEN and CDR2 is SYDVKM. The ends were cut back, 2 bases at V and 8 bases at J, with 18 bases in the middle. CDR3 DNA sequence: TGTGCCAGCAGTTTAGGTACCAAGCTCGTAGTAGGCTACACCTTC. Translating gives CASSLGTKLVVGYTF.

The V and J genes are TRBV7-2 and TRBJ1-2; D perhaps matches TRBD1 (6 bases). CDR3 size: 14 residues. Germline loops: CDR1 SGHTA, CDR2 FQGNSA. Trimming took 5 bases from V and 2 from J, leaving 12 bases between them. CDR3 sequence: CASSADRTNYGYTF. The CDR3 nucleotides read TGTGCCAGCAGCGCGGACAGAACCAACTATGGCTACACCTTC.

The sample holds one count of this clone. This rearrangement joins TRBV20-1 to TRBJ1-2; no definite D call. Trimming shortened V by 6 bases and J by 4 bases, and 6 bases separated the two germline ends. The CDR3 sequence is 10 residues long. From germline, CDR1 is DFQATT and CDR2 SNEGSKA (reference sequence). In DNA form, the CDR3 reads TGCAGTGCCCTCCCCTATGGCTACACCTTC. Its protein is CSALPYGYTF.

The CDR3 bases are TGTGCCAGTACCCACCGGGGGGCAGGGGACTACGAGCAGTACTTC. Translation gives CASTHRGAGDYEQYF. The genes are TRBV19 and TRBJ2-7, with a possible D match to TRBD2 (7 bases). Trimming pared 7 bases from V and 3 bases from J, leaving 19 bases between. Germline V gene sequence: CDR1 LNHDA, CDR2 SQIVND (reference sequence). The CDR3 spans 15 residues.

This chain joins TRBV7-2 and TRBJ2-5; no definite D call. The germline V and J ends were trimmed by 8 bases and 7 bases, with 14 bases remaining between them. Germline V CDR1 and CDR2: SGHTA, FQGNSA. The CDR3 totals 12 residues. Written as DNA, the CDR3 is TGTGCCAGCTGTACCCCGGGTGGGACCCAGTACTTC. It encodes CASCTPGGTQYF.

V is TRBV10-1 and J is TRBJ2-7, with 10 bases matching TRBD1. CDR1 WNHNN and CDR2 SYGVQD come from the germline V gene (reference sequence). After removal of 4 bases from V and 6 bases from J, the junction contained 3 bases not matched to a gene. This CDR3 is built from 13 residues. The CDR3 DNA follows: TGCGCCAGCAGTGCTCGGACAGGGGGCGAGCAGTACTTC. Its translation: CASSARTGGEQYF.

The V gene is TRBV12-3 or TRBV12-4, the J gene TRBJ2-7, with TRBD2 matching over 8 bases. Trimming removed 9 bases from V and 2 bases from J; junction bases left unmatched: 6. The CDR3 is 13 amino acids. The CDR3 nucleotides read TGTGCCAGTACGAGAGCGGGAGCCTACGAGCAGTACTTC. Translated: CASTRAGAYEQYF.

This sequence joins TRBV7-2 and TRBJ1-2; the match to TRBD1 covers 8 bases. CDR3 length: 15 amino acids. Germline V gene data show CDR1 as SGHTA and CDR2 as FQGNSA. The ends lost 0 bases at V and 8 bases at J; junction bases unmatched: 8. CDR3 nucleotide sequence: TGTGCCAGCAGCTTAGCTTCCGGGACAGGAAGGGGCTACACCTTC. This translates into CASSLASGTGRGYTF.

The rearrangement uses TRBV27 and TRBJ1-6; D is perhaps TRBD1 (5 bases). The CDR3 contains 16 residues. Germline V CDR1 and CDR2: MNHEY, SMNVEV (reference sequence). V was trimmed by 6 bases and J by 5 bases, leaving 17 bases between them. CDR3 in amino acids: CASSLLGHLDNSPLHF. In nucleotides, the CDR3 is TGTGCCAGCAGCCTGCTGGGGCACCTAGATAATTCACCCCTCCACTTT.

The chain is built from TRBV6-2 or TRBV6-3 and TRBJ2-3; 16 nucleotides agree with TRBD2. This CDR3 is built from 17 residues. Germline-derived CDR1 and CDR2 are MNHEY and SVGEGT. V dropped 2 bases and J dropped 6; count of bases not matched to a gene: 5. The CDR3 nucleotides are TGTGCCAGCAGTTACCCGGGACTAGCGGGAGGGGAGGATACGCAGTATTTT. Translated: CASSYPGLAGGEDTQYF.

The V and J genes are TRBV29-1 and TRBJ1-3, with TRBD1 as a possible D gene (5 bases). This CDR3 has 17 residues. The V end lost 1 base, the J end lost 4 bases, and 20 bases lay between the germline ends. Germline assignment: CDR1 SQVTM and CDR2 ANQGSEA. CDR3 in DNA: TGCAGCGTTGAAGTTCGACGAGAAGGAGGGGTAGGAAACACCATATATTTT. This gives the protein CSVEVRREGGVGNTIYF.

The rearrangement joins TRBV9 to TRBJ1-4, with TRBD1 matching over 9 bases. V was pared by 0 bases and J by 8 bases, with 5 bases of the junction left unmatched. The length of the CDR3 is 15 residues. Germline CDR1 and CDR2: SGDLS and YYNGEE. The DNA for the CDR3 is TGTGCCAGCAGCGTAGGGACAGGGGAGCGGGAAAAACTGTTTTTT. Its protein is CASSVGTGEREKLFF.

The chain has TRBV25-1 and TRBJ2-1; 13 bases are a match to TRBD2. This CDR3 comprises 16 residues. Trimming cost V 6 bases and J 8 bases; bases outside gene matches: 10. CDR1 and CDR2 (germline): MGHDK, SYGVNS. DNA of the CDR3: TGTGCCAGCAGGTCGGGACTAGCGGGAAAGGGCGATGAGCAGTTCTTC. This encodes CASRSGLAGKGDEQFF.